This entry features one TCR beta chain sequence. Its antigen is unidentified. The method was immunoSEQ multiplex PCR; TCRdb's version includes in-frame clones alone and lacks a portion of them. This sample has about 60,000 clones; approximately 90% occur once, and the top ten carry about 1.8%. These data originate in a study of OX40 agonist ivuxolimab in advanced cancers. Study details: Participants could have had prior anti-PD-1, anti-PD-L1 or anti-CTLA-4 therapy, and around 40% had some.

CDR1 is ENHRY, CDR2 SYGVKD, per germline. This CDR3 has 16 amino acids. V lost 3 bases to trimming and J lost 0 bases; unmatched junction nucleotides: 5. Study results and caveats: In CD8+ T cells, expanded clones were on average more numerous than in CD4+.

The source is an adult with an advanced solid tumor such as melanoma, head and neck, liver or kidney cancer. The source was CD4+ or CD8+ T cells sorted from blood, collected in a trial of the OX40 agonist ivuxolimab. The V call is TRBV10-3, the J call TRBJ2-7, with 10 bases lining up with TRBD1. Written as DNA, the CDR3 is TGTGCCATCAGTGACCCGGGACAGGGGAGCTCCTACGAGCAGTACTTC. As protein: CAISDPGQGSSYEQYF.